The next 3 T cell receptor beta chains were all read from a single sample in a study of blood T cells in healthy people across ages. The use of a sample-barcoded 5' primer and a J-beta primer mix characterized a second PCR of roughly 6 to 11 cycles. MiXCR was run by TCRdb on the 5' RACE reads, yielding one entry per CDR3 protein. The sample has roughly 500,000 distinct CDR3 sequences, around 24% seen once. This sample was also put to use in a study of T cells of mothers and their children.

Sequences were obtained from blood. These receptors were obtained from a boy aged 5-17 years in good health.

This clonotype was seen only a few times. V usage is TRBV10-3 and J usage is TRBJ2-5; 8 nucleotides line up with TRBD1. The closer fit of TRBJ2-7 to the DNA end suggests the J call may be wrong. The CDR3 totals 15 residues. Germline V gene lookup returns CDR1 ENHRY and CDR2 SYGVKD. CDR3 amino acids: CAISEGAGGYYEQYF. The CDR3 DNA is TGTGCCATCAGTGAGGGGGCAGGGGGCTACTACGAGCAGTACTTC.

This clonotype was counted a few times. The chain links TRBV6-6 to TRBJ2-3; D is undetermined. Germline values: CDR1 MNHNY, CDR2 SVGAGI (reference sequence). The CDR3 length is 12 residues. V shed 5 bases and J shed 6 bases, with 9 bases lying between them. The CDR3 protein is CASSLPFDTQYF. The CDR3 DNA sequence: TGTGCCAGCAGTCTCCCTTTCGATACGCAGTATTTT.

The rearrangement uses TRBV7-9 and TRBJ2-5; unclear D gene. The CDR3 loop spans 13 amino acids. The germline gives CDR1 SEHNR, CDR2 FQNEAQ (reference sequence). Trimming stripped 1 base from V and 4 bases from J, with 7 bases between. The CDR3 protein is CASSLERPETQYF. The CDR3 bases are TGTGCCAGCAGCTTAGAACGGCCAGAGACCCAGTACTTC. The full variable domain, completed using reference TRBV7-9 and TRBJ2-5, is DTGVSQNPRHKITKRGQNVTFRCDPISEHNRLYWYRQTLGQGPEFLTYFQNEAQLEKSRLLSDRFSAERPKGSFSTLEIQRTEQGDSAMYLCASSLERPETQYFGPGTRLLVL.